Shown below are 20 T cell receptor beta chains from a single sample sequenced in a study of shared clonotypes between healthy human individuals. The assay was immunoSEQ multiplex PCR, and TCRdb's table has in-frame clones only and misses some. The sample lists around 2.3 million clones, approximately 96% occurring once. Sequenced input: naive CD4+ T cells sorted from blood. Subset here: CD45RA+ positively selected. The receptors were sampled from a young man in good health.

This clone was seen a single time. This chain connects TRBV19 to TRBJ1-2; D possibly corresponds to TRBD1 (6 bases). CDR3 size: 14 residues. Trimming shortened V by 3 bases and J by 6 bases, and 14 bases separated the two germline ends. The germline V gene encodes CDR1 LNHDA and CDR2 SQIVND (reference sequence). The DNA for the CDR3 is TGTGCCAGTAGTATCAAGTGGGGGGCGGATGGCTACACCTTC. Its protein is CASSIKWGADGYTF. Full variable domain (outside the CDR3, taken from reference TRBV19 and TRBJ1-2): DGGITQSPKYLFRKEGQNVTLSCEQNLNHDAMYWYRQDPGQGLRLIYYSQIVNDFQKGDIAEGYSVSREKKESFPLTVTSAQKNPTAFYLCASSIKWGADGYTFGSGTRLTVV.

The J gene is TRBJ2-5, the V gene TRBV7-9, with unresolved D. Trimming shortened V by 2 bases and J by 5 bases, and 15 bases separated the two germline ends. Germline assignment: CDR1 SEHNR and CDR2 FQNEAQ (reference sequence). This CDR3 contains 15 residues. The CDR3 sequence is CASSLNRVIEETQYF. The DNA for the CDR3 is TGTGCCAGCAGCTTAAACCGGGTGATTGAGGAGACCCAGTACTTC.

The V and J genes are TRBV7-8 and TRBJ1-6; D gene unclear. Germline loops: CDR1 SGHVS, CDR2 FQNEAQ. Trimming pared 6 bases from V and 14 bases from J, leaving 23 bases between. The CDR3 totals 15 residues. The CDR3 loop is CASSKNVRGKRSLHF. The CDR3, as DNA: TGTGCCAGCAGTAAAAACGTTCGGGGTAAGAGGTCCCTCCACTTT.

Note on this clone: Other nucleotide sequences in the sample specify the same CDR3. The gene calls are TRBV7-3 and TRBJ1-5; D is undetermined. This CDR3 has 13 amino acids. Germline assignment: CDR1 SGHTA and CDR2 FQGTGA. The V and J ends lost 5 bases and 0 bases respectively, with 5 bases between them. The CDR3 reads CASSLSSNQPQHF. The CDR3 DNA follows: TGTGCCAGCAGCCTCTCTAGCAATCAGCCCCAGCATTTT.

This clone was picked up one time. The rearrangement links TRBV28 to TRBJ2-2; 7 bases match TRBD1. CDR1 and CDR2 (germline): MDHEN, SYDVKM. This CDR3 is 15 amino acids long. J lost 3 bases, V lost 5 bases, and 6 bases had no gene match. The CDR3 sequence: CASSPRGSYTGELFF. The CDR3 nucleotides are TGTGCCAGCAGTCCCAGGGGGTCCTACACCGGGGAGCTGTTTTTT.

The chain carries TRBV5-1 and TRBJ2-7; D tentatively fits TRBD1 or TRBD2 (5 bases each). The V end was cut by 4 bases, the J end by 2 bases, with 13 bases between. Germline CDR1 and CDR2: SGHRS and YFSETQ. This CDR3 spans 14 amino acids. CDR3 nucleotide sequence: TGCGCCAGCAGCCAAGACGGGGCGGCCTACGAGCAGTACTTC. Translation gives CASSQDGAAYEQYF. The full variable domain, completed using reference TRBV5-1 and TRBJ2-7, is KAGVTQTPRYLIKTRGQQVTLSCSPISGHRSVSWYQQTPGQGLQFLFEYFSETQRNKGNFPGRFSGRQFSNSRSEMNVSTLELGDSALYLCASSQDGAAYEQYFGPGTRLTVT.

The rearrangement uses TRBV27 and TRBJ1-2, with TRBD1 identical over 7 bases. The CDR3 totals 13 residues. The germline CDR1 and CDR2 sequences are MNHEY and SMNVEV (reference sequence). Trimming took 4 bases from V and 4 from J; bases not matched to a gene: 3. The CDR3 protein is CASSYRGTYGYTF. In nucleotides, the CDR3 is TGTGCCAGCAGTTACAGGGGCACCTATGGCTACACCTTC.

Details on this clone: Other DNA sequences in this specimen translate into the identical CDR3. V usage is TRBV5-1 and J usage is TRBJ2-3; D ambiguous. The CDR3 is 13 residues long. Germline V gene sequence: CDR1 SGHRS, CDR2 YFSETQ. Trimming pared 1 base from V and 1 base from J, leaving 4 bases between. The CDR3 loop reads CASSLTRTDTQYF. The CDR3 DNA follows: TGCGCCAGCAGCTTGACTCGCACAGATACGCAGTATTTT. The complete variable domain, with remaining parts taken from reference TRBV5-1 and TRBJ2-3, reads KAGVTQTPRYLIKTRGQQVTLSCSPISGHRSVSWYQQTPGQGLQFLFEYFSETQRNKGNFPGRFSGRQFSNSRSEMNVSTLELGDSALYLCASSLTRTDTQYFGPGTRLTVL.

The chain has TRBV6-1 and TRBJ1-1, with D unclear. In germline, CDR1 is MNHNS, CDR2 SASEGT. The ends were cut back, 5 bases at V and 7 bases at J, with 17 bases in the middle. This CDR3 spans 14 amino acids. In DNA, the CDR3 is TGTGCCAGCAGTTCTCTATACCGGAAGGGTGAAGCTTTCTTT. This gives the protein CASSSLYRKGEAFF.

The chain recombines TRBV9 with TRBJ1-4; TRBD1 aligns across 8 bases. The germline V gene has CDR1 SGDLS and CDR2 YYNGEE. This CDR3 comprises 16 residues. V lost 4 bases to trimming and J lost 0 bases; unmatched junction nucleotides: 5. CDR3: CASSPQGAATNEKLFF. CDR3 in DNA: TGTGCCAGCAGCCCTCAGGGGGCTGCAACTAATGAAAAACTGTTTTTT.

This chain connects TRBV19 to TRBJ1-3; D ambiguous. The germline V and J ends were trimmed by 7 bases and 0 bases, with 28 bases remaining between them. Looked up from germline, CDR1 is LNHDA and CDR2 is SQIVND (reference sequence). The CDR3 has 20 residues. CDR3 residues: CASTQSLLGGGSPSGNTIYF. CDR3 sequence (DNA): TGTGCCAGTACCCAGTCTTTATTGGGCGGCGGAAGCCCCTCTGGAAACACCATATATTTT.

Details on this clone: Additional DNA sequences in this sample encode the identical CDR3. The V call is TRBV18, the J call TRBJ1-6, with a weak D call TRBD1 (6 bases). Trimming took off 2 bases at V and 5 bases at J, with 7 bases between the two ends. CDR3 length equals 14 residues. Germline CDR1 reads KGHSH; CDR2 reads LQKENI. CDR3 loop: CASSPTGNNSPLHF. The DNA for the CDR3 is TGTGCCAGCTCACCAACAGGGAATAATTCACCCCTCCACTTT.

As to this clone: The junction does not match germline at one end; this may be a read error. The CDR3 here is CASSHSGGPSYGQYF. The CDR3 DNA reads as TGTGCCAGCAGCCACTCCGGGGGGCCTTCCTACGGGCAGTACTTC. The chain is built from TRBV14 and TRBJ2-7, with D possibly being TRBD2 (7 bases). From germline, CDR1 is SGHDN and CDR2 FVKESK. The CDR3 has 15 amino acids. Full variable domain (rest looked up from reference TRBV14 and TRBJ2-7): EAGVTQFPSHSVIEKGQTVTLRCDPISGHDNLYWYRRVMGKEIKFLLHFVKESKQDESGMPNNRFLAERTGGTYSTLKVQPAELEDSGVYFCASSHSGGPSYGQYFGPGTRLTVT.

The chain links TRBV30 to TRBJ1-2; the D gene is possibly TRBD1 (5 bases). Trimming shortened V by 4 bases and J by 4 bases, and 16 bases separated the two germline ends. CDR3 length: 14 residues. Germline CDR1 and CDR2: GTSNPN and SVGIG (reference sequence). The CDR3, as DNA: TGTGCCTGGAACCGACTCCCGGACATCTATGGCTACACCTTC. Protein product: CAWNRLPDIYGYTF. The variable domain in full, completed from reference TRBV30 and TRBJ1-2, reads SQTIHQWPATLVQPVGSPLSLECTVEGTSNPNLYWYRQAAGRGLQLLFYSVGIGQISSEVPQNLSASRPQDRQFILSSKKLLLSDSGFYLCAWNRLPDIYGYTFGSGTRLTVV.

The gene calls are TRBV7-2 and TRBJ2-5; D remains unclear. CDR1 is SGHTA, CDR2 FQGNSA, per germline. V lost 4 bases to trimming and J lost 2 bases, with 14 bases between them. This CDR3 has 15 amino acids. This CDR3 is CASSSRPNTQETQYF. DNA of the CDR3: TGTGCCAGCAGCTCCCGACCCAACACTCAAGAGACCCAGTACTTC.

This sequence joins TRBV9 and TRBJ1-3; D uncertain. The V end lost 0 bases, the J end lost 0 bases, and 13 bases lay between the germline ends. The CDR3 extends over 17 amino acids. CDR1 is SGDLS, CDR2 YYNGEE, per germline. The CDR3 DNA reads as TGTGCCAGCAGCGTAGGGGAGGGTTCAGCCTCTGGAAACACCATATATTTT. This translates into CASSVGEGSASGNTIYF.

The gene calls are TRBV19 and TRBJ1-1; D ambiguous. The germline V gene has CDR1 LNHDA and CDR2 SQIVND (reference sequence). The CDR3 length is 13 residues. V shed 4 bases and J shed 0 bases, with 6 bases lying between them. The CDR3 loop is CASSSQVNTEAFF. The CDR3 nucleotides read TGTGCCAGTAGTAGCCAGGTGAACACTGAAGCTTTCTTT.

Concerning this clone: Distinct nucleotide sequences in the sample also encode this CDR3. Here the CDR3 reads CASSQEGGRSPLHF. The CDR3 bases are TGCGCCAGCAGCCAAGAGGGTGGCCGCTCGCCCCTCCACTTT. The J gene is TRBJ1-6, the V gene TRBV4-1; no firm D call. The V end was cut by 0 bases, the J end by 13 bases, with 13 bases between. This CDR3 has 14 amino acids. The V gene's germline CDR1 is MGHRA and CDR2 YSYEKL.

CDR3 nucleotide sequence: TGTGCCAGCGTCCGAGGTTTCGGTAATGAAAAACTGTTTTTT. Translating gives CASVRGFGNEKLFF. The V gene is TRBV2, the J gene TRBJ1-4, with D hard to call. Germline V gene data show CDR1 as SNHLY and CDR2 as FYNNEI. The V and J ends lost 8 bases and 4 bases respectively, with 14 bases between them. The CDR3 runs 14 residues.

This clone was observed a single time. The chain is built from TRBV30 and TRBJ1-1; 7 nucleotides line up with TRBD1. CDR3 length equals 13 residues. J gave up 5 bases and V 4 bases, and 7 bases lay outside the gene matches. Germline CDR1 GTSNPN, CDR2 SVGIG (reference sequence). CDR3 amino acids: CAWTPGGGTEAFF. The DNA for the CDR3 is TGTGCCTGGACCCCAGGGGGGGGTACTGAAGCTTTCTTT.